This entry is about one TCR beta chain. Antigen specificity is unknown. Produced via immunoSEQ multiplex PCR; TCRdb's table is partial and in-frame only. The data contain about 13,000 clones, 70% to 75% of them singletons. This sample was included in a study of tumor-infiltrating lymphocytes in localized non-small cell lung cancer. Study-level information: Tumor tissue and non-adjacent uninvolved lung came from each patient.

After removal of 6 bases from V and 7 bases from J, the junction contained 11 bases not matched to a gene. Germline CDR1 is MNHEY and CDR2 is SVGAGI. CDR3 length: 15 amino acids. Findings of the study overall: Each assay used a separate piece of the same tissue. Not all patients were TCR sequenced, owing to tissue quantity.

The TCR was taken from a human donor with non-small cell lung cancer. The specimen was uninvolved lung tissue not adjacent to the tumor. The rearrangement uses TRBV6-5 and TRBJ2-4; TRBD1 aligns across 8 bases. In DNA, the CDR3 is TGTGCCAGCAGCCGGGCAGGGGGCGCCCGGAACATTCAGTACTTC. Its protein product is CASSRAGGARNIQYF.